One and the same sample provided the 2 T cell receptor beta chains below, sequenced in a study of blood T cell repertoires in COVID-19. Sequencing used immunoSEQ multiplex PCR; TCRdb keeps in-frame clones, though not all of them. The sample includes roughly 500,000 clones, 80% to 90% of them seen just once. The sequencing sample was made of peripheral blood. All receptors come from a human donor in a cohort sampled during active COVID-19.

This chain connects TRBV7-3 to TRBJ2-5; a possible D gene is TRBD1 (6 bases). Per the germline V gene, CDR1 is SGHTA and CDR2 is FQGTGA. The V end lost 5 bases, the J end lost 2 bases, and 9 bases lay between the germline ends. The CDR3 is 13 residues long. CDR3 protein: CASSSDRQETQYF. CDR3 coding DNA: TGTGCCAGCAGCAGCGACAGGCAAGAGACCCAGTACTTC.

The V gene is TRBV5-1, the J gene TRBJ1-1, with 8 bases that match TRBD1. The junction had 18 bases not matched to a gene; V was cut back by 3 bases and J by 2 bases. Germline CDR1 and CDR2: SGHRS and YFSETQ. CDR3 length equals 19 residues. CDR3 coding DNA: TGCGCCAGCAGCTCATCGGCGCGGACAGGGTTTTTAAGAAACACTGAAGCTTTCTTT. Encoded protein: CASSSSARTGFLRNTEAFF.